Here is one T cell receptor beta chain with its context. This sample was taken from a study of blood T cell repertoires in COVID-19. Source study methods: Using reference gene primer amplification, nucleated cell counts were estimated. Some clones are missing from TCRdb's copy, which holds only in-frame ones; the method was immunoSEQ multiplex PCR. V and J calls and clone size come straight from that table; D and trimming were deduced from the DNA. The table has about 180,000 clones, roughly 86% seen once. CDR3 length: 16 residues. Germline lookup yields CDR1 SGHRS and CDR2 YFSETQ. The V and J ends lost 3 bases and 0 bases, in that order; junction bases with no gene match: 3.

The sequence came from a woman aged 25 to 39 with active or convalescent COVID-19. The chain carries TRBV5-1 and TRBJ1-1; 12 bases agree with TRBD1. The specimen was peripheral blood. The CDR3 reads CASSWGQGAMNTEAFF. As DNA, the CDR3 is TGCGCCAGCAGCTGGGGACAGGGGGCTATGAACACTGAAGCTTTCTTT.